A single TCR beta chain is shown here with its context. The V gene's germline CDR1 is LNHDA and CDR2 SQIVND (reference sequence). This CDR3 is 12 amino acids long. V lost 7 bases and J 7 bases, leaving 10 bases between the germline ends. PCR involved 60 Vbeta and 13 Jbeta primers. TCRdb's table, derived via immunoSEQ multiplex PCR, lists solely in-frame clones and lacks some. The table shows 130,000 to 150,000 clones, with around 72% occurring only once. The data were taken from a study of cytomegalovirus exposure and HLA in healthy donors. Sequences were obtained from PBMCs. V gene TRBV19 combines with J gene TRBJ2-2, with a weak D call TRBD2 (5 bases). The TCR was taken from a human donor in good health. CDR3 DNA sequence: TGTGCCAGTAACCTAGGGAGCGGGGAGCTGTTTTTT. This sequence encodes CASNLGSGELFF. Variable domain in full (rest from reference TRBV19 and TRBJ2-2): DGGITQSPKYLFRKEGQNVTLSCEQNLNHDAMYWYRQDPGQGLRLIYYSQIVNDFQKGDIAEGYSVSREKKESFPLTVTSAQKNPTAFYLCASNLGSGELFFGEGSRLTVL.